This T cell receptor (beta chain) derives from a study of human T cells and chemical hapten exposure. Time point indicated: pre-sensitization, week 0. Treatment reported: therapeutic diphenylcyclopropenone sensitization with weekly scalp DPC. This clonotype showed up just a few times. Its antigen remains unidentified. General observations from the study: Donors in the study had alopecia, meaning their immune response may differ from healthy people's. Counts of expanded TCRs at PT1 were positively correlated with patch test score.

Using its own MiXCR run on the RACE reads, TCRdb lists one record per CDR3 protein. The repertoire consists of over 300,000 distinct CDR3 sequences, with 5% to 6.5% occurring once and the leading ten covering about 2.5%. This CDR3 has 17 amino acids. Unmatched junction bases numbered 11, after V lost 6 bases and J lost 2 bases. This clonotype originated in a woman in her 50s with alopecia areata. Some clones in this sample may be carry-over from other donors' samples. The chain carries TRBV12-3 or TRBV12-4 and TRBJ2-4; TRBD1 matches 9 bases. This specimen was whole blood, taken in connection with sensitization to the hapten diphenylcyclopropenone (DPC). CDR3 nucleotides: TGTGCCAGCAGCAAGGGCGGGACAGGGTTGACCAAAAACATTCAGTACTTC. Translated, it gives CASSKGGTGLTKNIQYF.